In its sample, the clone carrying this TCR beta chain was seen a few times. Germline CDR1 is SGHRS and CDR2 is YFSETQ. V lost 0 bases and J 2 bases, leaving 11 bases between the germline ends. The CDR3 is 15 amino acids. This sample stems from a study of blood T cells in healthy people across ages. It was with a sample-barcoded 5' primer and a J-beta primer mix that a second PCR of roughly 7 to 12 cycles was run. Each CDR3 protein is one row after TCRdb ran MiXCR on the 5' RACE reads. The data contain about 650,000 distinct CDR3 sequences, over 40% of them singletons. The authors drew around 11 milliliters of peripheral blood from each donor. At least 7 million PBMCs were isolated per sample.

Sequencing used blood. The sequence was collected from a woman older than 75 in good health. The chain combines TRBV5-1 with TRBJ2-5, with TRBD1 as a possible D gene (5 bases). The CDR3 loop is CASSLGTRQQETQYF. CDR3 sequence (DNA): TGCGCCAGCAGCTTGGGGACAAGGCAGCAAGAGACCCAGTACTTC.